The rows below give T cell receptor beta chains drawn from one sample of a study of shared clonotypes between healthy human individuals. The protocol was immunoSEQ multiplex PCR, while the TCRdb copy is restricted to in-frame clones and leaves out a portion. The data show 2 million to 2.5 million clones, about nine tenths seen once. The sample consisted of naive CD4+ T cells from PBMCs. These receptors originate from a man younger than 35 in good health. Some clones in this sample may be carry-over from other donors' samples. Each CDR3 is given with its conserved first and last residue. The D gene is left open where the match is weak. For some rows the clone size is stated as once, few or many, or as a class when expanded; others skip it.

>once|TRBV28|TRBJ2-7|NA
CASSLWQGLQYF
TGTGCCAGCAGTTTATGGCAGGGGCTGCAGTACTTC
>NA|TRBV5-1|TRBJ2-2|TRBD1
CASSLRQGSTGELFF
TGCGCCAGCAGCTTGAGACAGGGTAGCACCGGGGAGCTGTTTTTT
>NA|TRBV28|TRBJ2-4|TRBD2
CASSYVGLGSKNIQYF
TGTGCCAGCAGTTACGTCGGACTAGGATCCAAAAACATTCAGTACTTC
>once|TRBV11-2|TRBJ2-7|NA
CASSPDFSYEQYF
TGTGCCAGCAGCCCGGATTTCTCCTACGAGCAGTACTTC
>NA|TRBV6-5|TRBJ2-7|NA
CASSYRAGTYEQYF
TGTGCCAGCAGTTACCGGGCGGGAACCTACGAGCAGTACTTC
>NA|TRBV7-9|TRBJ1-4|TRBD1
CASSSRQGYFEKLFF
TGTGCCAGCAGCTCCCGACAGGGGTATTTTGAAAAACTGTTTTTT
>NA|TRBV18|TRBJ2-7|NA
CASSAGSHYEQYF
TGTGCCAGCTCAGCCGGGTCCCACTACGAGCAGTACTTC
>NA|TRBV14|TRBJ1-2|NA
CASSQRRGTWYGYTF
TGTGCCAGCAGCCAAAGGAGGGGGACTTGGTATGGCTACACCTTC
>NA|TRBV11-2|TRBJ1-2|TRBD1
CASSRGPDRGLGRYTF
TGTGCCAGCAGCCGTGGGCCCGACAGGGGGCTCGGTCGCTACACCTTC
>once|TRBV27|TRBJ1-2|NA
CASRTVEGGGYGYTF
TGTGCCAGCAGAACCGTGGAGGGGGGTGGCTATGGCTACACCTTC
>NA|TRBV7-3|TRBJ1-1|NA
CASSFRGEGTEAFF
TGTGCCAGCAGCTTTCGAGGGGAGGGCACTGAAGCTTTCTTT
>NA|TRBV19|TRBJ1-2|NA
CASSQLTGGALNYGYTF
TGTGCCAGTAGCCAACTGACGGGCGGCGCATTAAACTATGGCTACACCTTC
>once|TRBV5-8|TRBJ1-2|NA
CASRKGGNYGYTF
TGTGCCAGCAGGAAGGGGGGTAACTATGGCTACACCTTC
>once|TRBV4-1|TRBJ2-2|NA
CASSQRVLNTGELFF
TGCGCCAGCAGCCAAAGGGTACTTAACACCGGGGAGCTGTTTTTT
>NA|TRBV27|TRBJ1-1|NA
CASSLTRDGLNTEAFF
TGTGCCAGCAGTCTAACCCGGGACGGCCTGAACACTGAAGCTTTCTTT
>NA|TRBV19|TRBJ2-2|TRBD2
CASSAKLPSGGARGTGELFF
TGTGCCAGTAGTGCAAAGTTGCCCTCCGGGGGGGCGCGGGGCACCGGGGAGCTGTTTTTT
>NA|TRBV11-2|TRBJ1-6|TRBD1
CASRETGGTNSPLHF
TGTGCCAGCAGGGAGACAGGGGGCACTAATTCACCCCTCCACTTT
>NA|TRBV7-9|TRBJ2-1|NA
CASGGSEVSYNEQFF
TGTGCCAGCGGTGGGTCGGAAGTCTCCTACAATGAGCAGTTCTTC
>NA|TRBV19|TRBJ2-1|NA
CASSISPLADQFF
TGTGCCAGTAGTATTTCCCCATTAGCGGATCAGTTCTTC
>NA|TRBV15|TRBJ2-1|NA
CATSSKVVNEQFF
TGTGCCACCAGCAGCAAGGTAGTCAATGAGCAGTTCTTC
>few|TRBV4-1|TRBJ1-2|NA
CASSQDLTIYGYTF
TGCGCCAGCAGCCAAGATCTGACCATCTATGGCTACACCTTC
>NA|TRBV14|TRBJ1-2|NA
CASSQEELVGYGYTF
TGTGCCAGCAGCCAAGAGGAGCTAGTGGGCTATGGCTACACCTTC
>once|TRBV18|TRBJ1-2|NA
CASSPGRVEGYTF
TGTGCCAGCTCACCAGGAAGGGTAGAGGGCTACACCTTC
>NA|TRBV6-1|TRBJ1-1|NA
CASRVGGIGTEAFF
TGTGCCAGCAGGGTTGGAGGGATTGGCACTGAAGCTTTCTTT
>NA|TRBV30|TRBJ2-3|TRBD2
CAWSALAGDKQYF
TGTGCCTGGAGTGCGCTAGCGGGAGACAAGCAGTATTTT
>NA|TRBV29-1|TRBJ1-1|TRBD1
CSAGRGREMNTEAFF
TGCAGCGCTGGAAGGGGGCGAGAGATGAACACTGAAGCTTTCTTT
>NA|TRBV28|TRBJ1-1|NA
CASSPTPNTEAFF
TGTGCCAGCAGTCCGACACCGAACACTGAAGCTTTCTTT
>NA|TRBV5-1|TRBJ2-1|TRBD2
CASSPQRWGSIAGASYNEQFF
TGCGCCAGCAGCCCACAACGTTGGGGTTCTATAGCGGGAGCATCCTACAATGAGCAGTTCTTC
>NA|TRBV27|TRBJ2-7|NA
CASSQSRAYYEQYF
TGTGCCAGCAGTCAAAGCCGGGCCTACTACGAGCAGTACTTC
>once|TRBV10-3|TRBJ2-1|NA
CAISVRGNNEQFF
TGTGCCATCAGTGTGAGGGGCAACAATGAGCAGTTCTTC
>NA|TRBV7-9|TRBJ2-7|TRBD2
CASSLEGRGRNEQYF
TGTGCCAGCAGCTTAGAAGGGCGGGGGAGGAACGAGCAGTACTTC
>NA|TRBV5-1|TRBJ2-3|TRBD2
CASSLIGTSGRGADTQYF
TGCGCCAGCAGCTTGATTGGGACTAGCGGGAGAGGCGCAGATACGCAGTATTTT
>NA|TRBV18|TRBJ1-1|TRBD1
CASSPMDRGTEAFF
TGTGCCAGCTCACCAATGGACAGGGGCACTGAAGCTTTCTTT
>NA|TRBV6-5|TRBJ1-5|NA
CASSYSFSDQPQHF
TGTGCCAGCAGTTACTCGTTCAGCGATCAGCCCCAGCATTTT
>NA|TRBV29-1|TRBJ1-1|NA
CSVGPAKAEVMNTEAFF
TGCAGCGTTGGGCCTGCAAAGGCAGAAGTAATGAACACTGAAGCTTTCTTT
>NA|TRBV7-3|TRBJ2-1|TRBD2
CASSRWAAGVSYNEQFF
TGTGCCAGCAGCCGATGGGCGGCGGGAGTCTCCTACAATGAGCAGTTCTTC
>NA|TRBV28|TRBJ2-7|NA
CASSVGRKTYEQYF
TGTGCCAGCAGTGTAGGTAGAAAAACTTACGAGCAGTACTTC
>NA|TRBV2|TRBJ2-3|TRBD2
CASSVGTSGLILQYF
TGTGCCAGCAGTGTCGGTACTAGCGGACTCATACTACAGTATTTT
>NA|TRBV5-1|TRBJ1-1|NA
CASNLGARDTEAFF
TGCGCCAGCAATTTGGGGGCGCGAGACACTGAAGCTTTCTTT
>NA|TRBV5-5|TRBJ2-3|NA
CASSLGVTWGTDTQYF
TGTGCCAGCAGCTTGGGGGTAACGTGGGGCACAGATACGCAGTATTTT
>NA|TRBV28|TRBJ2-3|NA
CASSSWTTKTGTDTQYF
TGTGCCAGCAGCTCATGGACTACAAAAACGGGCACAGATACGCAGTATTTT
>once|TRBV7-2|TRBJ1-5|NA
CASSLNFGKGFLHF
TGTGCCAGCAGCTTAAATTTTGGGAAGGGGTTTTTACATTTT
>NA|TRBV5-1|TRBJ2-7|TRBD2
CASSLEGLGYEQYF
TGCGCCAGCAGCTTGGAGGGACTAGGCTACGAGCAGTACTTC
>NA|TRBV7-9|TRBJ2-6|NA
CASSKKSGANVLTF
TGTGCCAGCAGCAAAAAATCTGGGGCCAACGTCCTGACTTTC
>NA|TRBV2|TRBJ2-1|NA
CASSATGTPVGEQFF
TGTGCCAGCAGTGCTACCGGGACGCCGGTCGGTGAGCAGTTCTTC
>once|TRBV7-9|TRBJ2-7|NA
CATKTGVAPYEQYF
TGTGCCACCAAGACGGGTGTGGCTCCCTACGAGCAGTACTTC
>NA|TRBV7-2|TRBJ2-1|TRBD2
CASSLAGGALGEQFF
TGTGCCAGCAGCCTAGCGGGAGGCGCCCTGGGTGAGCAGTTCTTC
>once|TRBV28|TRBJ2-2|NA
CASIGTFVGELFF
TGTGCCAGTATCGGGACTTTCGTCGGGGAGCTGTTTTTT
>NA|TRBV2|TRBJ2-7|TRBD2
CASRAVGEGRFEQYF
TGTGCCAGCAGGGCGGTGGGGGAGGGTAGGTTCGAGCAGTACTTC
>NA|TRBV14|TRBJ2-2|NA
CASSQRAHTGELFF
TGTGCCAGCAGCCAAAGGGCGCACACCGGGGAGCTGTTTTTT
>few|TRBV4-2|TRBJ2-2|NA
CASSQVSRNTGELFF
TGTGCCAGCAGCCAAGTTTCCAGGAACACCGGGGAGCTGTTTTTT
>NA|TRBV6-4|TRBJ2-3|TRBD1
CASSVFATGEDTQYF
TGTGCCAGCAGTGTTTTTGCGACAGGGGAGGATACGCAGTATTTT
>once|TRBV29-1|TRBJ2-7|NA
CSVTRTAELSEQYF
TGCAGCGTTACCCGGACAGCAGAACTGTCCGAGCAGTACTTC
>NA|TRBV9|TRBJ2-2|TRBD2
CASSVEAGAHTGELFF
TGTGCCAGCAGCGTAGAAGCGGGAGCCCACACCGGGGAGCTGTTTTTT
>NA|TRBV5-6|TRBJ2-5|NA
CASSLSNGEETQYF
TGTGCCAGCAGCTTGAGCAATGGGGAGGAGACCCAGTACTTC
>NA|TRBV7-2|TRBJ2-1|TRBD2
CASSQTSASYNEQFF
TGTGCCAGCAGCCAGACTAGCGCATCCTACAATGAGCAGTTCTTC
>NA|TRBV5-1|TRBJ2-1|TRBD2
CASNSAGSSYNEQFF
TGCGCCAGCAACTCAGCGGGGAGCTCCTACAATGAGCAGTTCTTC